These 26 T cell receptor beta chains came from one sample sequenced in a study of cytomegalovirus exposure and HLA in healthy donors. PCR primers comprised 60 Vbeta and 13 Jbeta primers. The repertoire was sequenced with immunoSEQ multiplex PCR; TCRdb's copy has only in-frame clones and lacks some. The sample includes about 150,000 clones, approximately 61% seen only once; the top ten take approximately 1.7%. Sequencing was carried out using PBMCs. These receptors were taken from a human donor in good health.

The chain couples TRBV5-1 to TRBJ2-3, with 10 bases lining up with TRBD2. The CDR3 is made up of 15 amino acids. Germline CDR1 reads SGHRS; CDR2 reads YFSETQ. The ends lost 0 bases at V and 3 bases at J; junction bases unmatched: 1. The CDR3 here is CASSLASGRTDTQYF. CDR3 nucleotide sequence: TGCGCCAGCAGCTTGGCTAGCGGGAGAACAGATACGCAGTATTTT. The complete variable domain, with remaining parts taken from reference TRBV5-1 and TRBJ2-3, reads KAGVTQTPRYLIKTRGQQVTLSCSPISGHRSVSWYQQTPGQGLQFLFEYFSETQRNKGNFPGRFSGRQFSNSRSEMNVSTLELGDSALYLCASSLASGRTDTQYFGPGTRLTVL.

V gene TRBV4-1 combines with J gene TRBJ2-7, with 8 bases matching TRBD2. The J segment lost 4 bases and the V segment lost 1 base, leaving 6 bases of the junction unmatched. Germline assignment: CDR1 MGHRA and CDR2 YSYEKL. This CDR3 region has 15 residues. Here the CDR3 DNA reads TGCGCCAGCAGCCAAGCGGGACTAGTCGATTACGAGCAGTACTTC. Translation: CASSQAGLVDYEQYF.

V gene TRBV5-4 combines with J gene TRBJ1-4; no clear D gene. Between the trimmed V and J ends, which lost 0 bases and 6 bases, there was a span of 9 bases. CDR1 is SGHNT and CDR2 is YYREEE in the germline V gene (reference sequence). This CDR3 has 14 amino acids. This CDR3 is CASSLAGNHEKLFF. The DNA of the CDR3 is TGTGCCAGCAGCTTGGCCGGGAATCATGAAAAACTGTTTTTT. Variable domain in full (rest from reference TRBV5-4 and TRBJ1-4): ETGVTQSPTHLIKTRGQQVTLRCSSQSGHNTVSWYQQALGQGPQFIFQYYREEENGRGNFPPRFSGLQFPNYSSELNVNALELDDSALYLCASSLAGNHEKLFFGSGTQLSVL.

This clone has just a few counts. V is TRBV9 and J is TRBJ2-3; 9 bases fit TRBD1. Per the germline V gene, CDR1 is SGDLS and CDR2 is YYNGEE. V was clipped by 4 bases and J by 1 base; unmatched bases: 7. This CDR3 contains 16 residues. The CDR3 sequence is CASSPWTGDGTDTQYF. The CDR3 nucleotides are TGTGCCAGCAGCCCCTGGACAGGGGATGGCACAGATACGCAGTATTTT.

The V call is TRBV9, the J call TRBJ2-5; 7 bases fit TRBD1. The junction had 9 bases not matched to a gene; V was cut back by 0 bases and J by 4 bases. Germline V gene data show CDR1 as SGDLS and CDR2 as YYNGEE. The CDR3 has 16 residues. CDR3 DNA: TGTGCCAGCAGCGTAGCAACAGGGGTTAGTAGAGAGACCCAGTACTTC. Translation: CASSVATGVSRETQYF. The whole variable domain, filled in from reference TRBV9 and TRBJ2-5, reads DSGVTQTPKHLITATGQRVTLRCSPRSGDLSVYWYQQSLDQGLQFLIQYYNGEERAKGNILERFSAQQFPDLHSELNLSSLELGDSALYFCASSVATGVSRETQYFGPGTRLLVL.

The CDR3 loop is CASSVLANTGELFF. The CDR3, as DNA: TGTGCCAGCAGCGTACTAGCGAACACCGGGGAGCTGTTTTTT. The gene calls are TRBV7-8 and TRBJ2-2; D is possibly TRBD2 (5 bases). Germline lookup yields CDR1 SGHVS and CDR2 FQNEAQ. This CDR3 region has 14 residues. V shed 5 bases and J shed 0 bases, with 7 bases lying between them. Full variable domain (outside the CDR3, taken from reference TRBV7-8 and TRBJ2-2): GAGVSQSPRYKVAKRGQDVALRCDPISGHVSLFWYQQALGQGPEFLTYFQNEAQLDKSGLPSDRFFAERPEGSVSTLKIQRTQQEDSAVYLCASSVLANTGELFFGEGSRLTVL.

This chain links TRBV4-3 with TRBJ2-5; 9 nucleotides line up with TRBD1. Germline CDR1 and CDR2: LGHNA and YSLEER. V dropped 4 bases and J dropped 2; count of bases not matched to a gene: 5. The CDR3 is 15 amino acids. The CDR3 region is CASSRKQGAQETQYF. In nucleotides, the CDR3 is TGCGCCAGCAGCCGCAAACAGGGGGCACAAGAGACCCAGTACTTC.

This clone was recorded a few times. The chain joins TRBV7-8 to TRBJ2-7; 9 bases are a match to TRBD1. Germline V CDR1 and CDR2: SGHVS, FQNEAQ. The CDR3 sequence is 14 residues long. With 3 bases clipped from V and 4 bases from J, the junction kept 4 bases outside the gene matches. CDR3 amino acids: CASSLTGGGYEQYF. CDR3 coding DNA: TGTGCCAGCAGCTTGACAGGGGGGGGTTACGAGCAGTACTTC.

The CDR3 sequence is CASSRLAGQETQYF. The CDR3 DNA follows: TGTGCCAGCAGTCGACTAGCGGGCCAAGAGACCCAGTACTTC. This chain uses TRBV6-1 with TRBJ2-5, with 10 bases lining up with TRBD2. The CDR3 is 14 residues long. Germline V gene sequence: CDR1 MNHNS, CDR2 SASEGT. The V and J ends lost 5 bases and 1 base, in that order; junction bases with no gene match: 1.

This clone is a singleton in its sample. The rearrangement links TRBV9 to TRBJ2-1; D is ambiguous. The germline V gene has CDR1 SGDLS and CDR2 YYNGEE. The germline V and J ends were trimmed by 2 bases and 0 bases, with 12 bases remaining between them. The CDR3 has 16 amino acids. The CDR3 DNA is TGTGCCAGCAGCGTTTTTGAGAGGAGCTCCTACAATGAGCAGTTCTTC. It yields the protein CASSVFERSSYNEQFF.

The V and J genes are TRBV28 and TRBJ2-5; D gene unclear. The germline CDR1 and CDR2 sequences are MDHEN and SYDVKM. The CDR3 runs 11 residues. V dropped 4 bases and J dropped 2 bases, with 2 bases sitting between them. The CDR3 reads CASSSQETQYF. The CDR3 DNA reads as TGTGCCAGCAGTTCTCAAGAGACCCAGTACTTC.

The CDR3 reads CASSQGPRAGGTNEQFF. CDR3 sequence (DNA): TGCGCCAGCAGCCAGGGACCCCGGGCGGGAGGTACCAATGAGCAGTTCTTC. The genes are TRBV4-3 and TRBJ2-1; 8 bases are shared with TRBD2. The V segment lost 3 bases and the J segment 6 bases; nucleotides outside the gene matches: 13. This CDR3 is 17 amino acids long. Germline V CDR1 and CDR2: LGHNA, YSLEER.

In its sample, this clone was seen once. This chain uses TRBV7-2 with TRBJ2-3; 7 positions agree with TRBD2. CDR3 size: 16 residues. In germline, CDR1 is SGHTA, CDR2 FQGNSA. Trimming at V came to 4 bases and at J to 9 bases, leaving 16 bases not matched to a gene. This CDR3 is CASSSRASGGDMTQYF. Here the CDR3 DNA reads TGTGCCAGCAGCTCCCGGGCTAGCGGAGGAGATATGACGCAGTATTTT.

The chain uses TRBV19 and TRBJ2-1; 8 bases align to TRBD2. The CDR3 runs to 18 residues. The V segment lost 7 bases and the J segment 2 bases; nucleotides outside the gene matches: 16. Germline CDR1 is LNHDA and CDR2 is SQIVND (reference sequence). CDR3 amino acids: CASNIVAGPHFPYNEQFF. The CDR3 region has the DNA TGTGCCAGTAATATCGTAGCGGGGCCCCACTTCCCCTACAATGAGCAGTTCTTC.

This sequence joins TRBV5-5 and TRBJ1-1, with D perhaps TRBD1 (6 bases). Germline V lookup: CDR1 SGHKS, CDR2 YYEKEE (reference sequence). The V end lost 3 bases, the J end lost 5 bases, and 11 bases lay between the germline ends. This CDR3 spans 13 amino acids. The CDR3 nucleotides read TGTGCCAGCAGCTCGGTACAGGGAACTGAAGCTTTCTTT. Encoded protein: CASSSVQGTEAFF. Variable domain in full (rest from reference TRBV5-5 and TRBJ1-1): DAGVTQSPTHLIKTRGQQVTLRCSPISGHKSVSWYQQVLGQGPQFIFQYYEKEERGRGNFPDRFSARQFPNYSSELNVNALLLGDSALYLCASSSVQGTEAFFGQGTRLTVV.

The chain has TRBV2 and TRBJ2-4, with D unclear. CDR1 SNHLY and CDR2 FYNNEI come from the germline V gene. The CDR3 sequence is 13 residues long. The germline V and J ends were trimmed by 5 bases and 1 base, with 6 bases remaining between them. The CDR3 bases are TGTGCCAGCAGTTTTGAGGCCAAAAACATTCAGTACTTC. It is translated as CASSFEAKNIQYF.

The chain couples TRBV27 to TRBJ2-7; 9 bases agree with TRBD2. The CDR3 runs 15 residues. The germline V gene encodes CDR1 MNHEY and CDR2 SMNVEV (reference sequence). Germline trimming cut 2 bases from V and 3 bases from J; bases unmatched to any gene: 5. CDR3 sequence: CASSLGGRAGYEQYF. The DNA for the CDR3 is TGTGCCAGCAGTTTAGGCGGGAGGGCTGGCTACGAGCAGTACTTC.

The gene calls are TRBV28 and TRBJ1-3; D not resolved. The CDR3 runs 13 residues. The V end lost 3 bases, the J end lost 0 bases, and 3 bases lay between the germline ends. The germline gives CDR1 MDHEN, CDR2 SYDVKM. CDR3 sequence (DNA): TGTGCCAGCAGTTTCTTCTCTGGAAACACCATATATTTT. Translation: CASSFFSGNTIYF.

This clone has a handful of counts. The chain couples TRBV10-2 to TRBJ2-3, with 8 positions matching TRBD2. The germline V gene has CDR1 WSHSY and CDR2 SAAADI. J gave up 0 bases and V 0 bases, and 5 bases lay outside the gene matches. This CDR3 has 17 amino acids. CDR3 in DNA: TGCGCCAGCAGTGAGTCGAGCCTAGCGGGCAGCACAGATACGCAGTATTTT. The encoded protein is CASSESSLAGSTDTQYF.

The sample holds one count of this clone. Other DNA sequences within the sample encode an identical CDR3. This chain connects TRBV6-6 to TRBJ2-7; D remains unclear. In germline, CDR1 is MNHNY, CDR2 SVGAGI (reference sequence). This CDR3 region has 12 residues. Trimming pared 0 bases from V and 5 bases from J, leaving 5 bases between. The CDR3 DNA sequence: TGTGCCAGCAGTTACTCGGCCGACGAGCAGTACTTC. Translated, it gives CASSYSADEQYF.

The chain recombines TRBV29-1 with TRBJ2-7, with 7 bases aligning to TRBD2. This CDR3 region has 14 residues. V shed 5 bases, J shed 4 bases, and the junction held 11 bases outside the gene matches. Germline V gene lookup returns CDR1 SQVTM and CDR2 ANQGSEA. CDR3 bases: TGCAGCGTTTCTGGGAGGGGTGGACGTTACGAGCAGTACTTC. It is translated as CSVSGRGGRYEQYF.

CDR3 DNA sequence: TGTGCCAGCAGCCTAGGTGAGGTGTTTTTT. This encodes CASSLGEVFF. The gene calls are TRBV5-6 and TRBJ2-2; no clear D gene. The ends were cut back, 4 bases at V and 15 bases at J, with 10 bases in the middle. The CDR3 consists of 10 residues. Germline lookup yields CDR1 SGHDT and CDR2 YYEEEE.

The chain couples TRBV5-1 to TRBJ1-1, with 8 bases aligning to TRBD1. The CDR3 length is 13 residues. Germline-derived CDR1 and CDR2 are SGHRS and YFSETQ. The V segment lost 0 bases and the J segment 5 bases; nucleotides outside the gene matches: 0. CDR3 nucleotide sequence: TGCGCCAGCAGCTTGGACAGGGGGACTGAAGCTTTCTTT. It encodes CASSLDRGTEAFF.

The gene calls are TRBV28 and TRBJ2-7, with 7 bases fitting TRBD2. Germline CDR1 and CDR2: MDHEN and SYDVKM. Trimming at V came to 2 bases and at J to 2 bases, leaving 6 bases not matched to a gene. The CDR3 consists of 15 residues. In DNA, the CDR3 is TGTGCCAGCAGTTTAAGCGGGGCGCAACCCTACGAGCAGTACTTC. The encoded protein is CASSLSGAQPYEQYF.

The V and J genes are TRBV18 and TRBJ2-5; D unclear. This CDR3 comprises 13 residues. Germline V gene lookup returns CDR1 KGHSH and CDR2 LQKENI. Trimming stripped 0 bases from V and 5 bases from J, with 7 bases between. The CDR3 DNA reads TGTGCCAGCTCACCACCCTACCGGGAGACCCAGTACTTC. Translation: CASSPPYRETQYF.

The chain employs TRBV7-3 and TRBJ2-2; TRBD1 matches at 9 bases. This CDR3 is built from 16 residues. Germline V gene sequence: CDR1 SGHTA, CDR2 FQGTGA. V dropped 3 bases and J dropped 2; count of bases not matched to a gene: 4. The DNA of the CDR3 is TGTGCCAGCAGCTTGGGGACAGGGTTTAACACCGGGGAGCTGTTTTTT. Translated: CASSLGTGFNTGELFF.